The 17 T cell receptor beta chains listed next were all sequenced from one sample in a study of T cells in Graves' hyperthyroidism and ophthalmopathy. RNA transcripts yielded amplified TCR beta CDR3 regions. HTBI primers were employed in a first-round RT-PCR of the TCR CDR3. TCRdb independently ran MiXCR on the multiplex PCR reads; one entry per CDR3 protein. The sample consists of under 250,000 distinct CDR3 sequences, 17% of them appearing once. Input material: blood. These receptors originate from a man aged 45-60 years with Graves' hyperthyroidism.

The sample holds many counts of this clonotype. The gene calls are TRBV5-5 and TRBJ2-1, with 8 bases lining up with TRBD2. CDR3 length: 15 residues. Germline V gene sequence: CDR1 SGHKS, CDR2 YYEKEE (reference sequence). V shed 4 bases, J shed 6 bases, and the junction held 9 bases outside the gene matches. The chain's CDR3 is CASSRGLGEGNEQFF. CDR3 in DNA: TGTGCCAGCAGCAGGGGACTAGGAGAGGGCAATGAGCAGTTCTTC. Variable domain in full (rest from reference TRBV5-5 and TRBJ2-1): DAGVTQSPTHLIKTRGQQVTLRCSPISGHKSVSWYQQVLGQGPQFIFQYYEKEERGRGNFPDRFSARQFPNYSSELNVNALLLGDSALYLCASSRGLGEGNEQFFGPGTRLTVL.

The chain carries TRBV5-6 and TRBJ2-5; 11 positions agree with TRBD2. This CDR3 region has 15 residues. Germline V gene sequence: CDR1 SGHDT, CDR2 YYEEEE. V was pared by 4 bases and J by 7 bases, with 9 bases of the junction left unmatched. The CDR3 DNA is TGTGCCAGCAGCCTGGGACTAGCGGCCCCGAGGACCCAGTACTTC. Translated: CASSLGLAAPRTQYF.

This chain connects TRBV7-2 to TRBJ2-7, with TRBD1 matching 9 bases. V lost 3 bases to trimming and J lost 2 bases; unmatched junction nucleotides: 5. Germline CDR1 SGHTA, CDR2 FQGNSA. The CDR3 loop spans 15 amino acids. CDR3 DNA: TGTGCCAGCAGCTTCGTACGGACAGGGGCCTACGAGCAGTACTTC. The encoded protein is CASSFVRTGAYEQYF.

This clonotype was counted at least ten times. V usage is TRBV5-5 and J usage is TRBJ2-7, with a weak D call TRBD1 (6 bases). This CDR3 region has 16 residues. Per germline, CDR1 SGHKS and CDR2 YYEKEE (reference sequence). V lost 0 bases and J lost 3, with 16 bases in between. CDR3 coding DNA: TGTGCCAGCAGCTTGGGGGGGCCGGTCCGTCACTACGAGCAGTACTTC. Protein: CASSLGGPVRHYEQYF.

This clonotype has only a few counts. J is TRBJ2-7 and V is TRBV12-5, with D maybe TRBD1 (6 bases). CDR1 LGHNT and CDR2 FRNRAP come from the germline V gene. Trimming removed 0 bases from V and 6 bases from J, with 15 bases in between. The CDR3 sequence is 15 residues long. CDR3 sequence reads: CASGLVQGAQGEQYF. DNA for the CDR3: TGTGCTAGTGGTTTGGTACAGGGTGCCCAGGGCGAGCAGTACTTC.

The table lists this clonotype with many counts. The chain joins TRBV6-1 to TRBJ2-1, with a weak D call TRBD1 (5 bases). V lost 9 bases and J lost 6, with 27 bases in between. CDR3 length: 17 amino acids. The germline V gene encodes CDR1 MNHNS and CDR2 SASEGT. The CDR3 DNA follows: TGTGCCAGTGGTACCGTCCCGATTAGCAGGGAAAGCAATGAGCAGTTCTTC. This codes for CASGTVPISRESNEQFF.

This clonotype was counted many times. V usage is TRBV27 and J usage is TRBJ2-6, with TRBD2 matching 7 bases. The germline V gene has CDR1 MNHEY and CDR2 SMNVEV (reference sequence). V shed 8 bases, J shed 0 bases, and the junction held 10 bases outside the gene matches. This CDR3 spans 17 amino acids. CDR3 region: CASGRARSFSGANVLTF. The CDR3 bases are TGTGCCAGCGGGAGGGCTAGGAGTTTCTCTGGGGCCAACGTCCTGACTTTC.

This clonotype was counted many times. The rearrangement links TRBV7-6 to TRBJ1-1; D unclear. CDR3 length equals 13 residues. V was shortened by 0 bases and J by 9 bases, with 11 bases between the two germline ends. Looked up from germline, CDR1 is SGHVS and CDR2 is FNYEAQ. CDR3 nucleotide sequence: TGTGCCAGCAGCTTAGCGCTTGGGCGGAAAGCTTTCTTT. Its protein product is CASSLALGRKAFF.

V gene TRBV29-1 combines with J gene TRBJ2-5; D not certain. Trimming left V 2 bases short and J 2 bases short, with 3 bases between. The CDR3 extends over 11 amino acids. Germline CDR1 SQVTM, CDR2 ANQGSEA. The CDR3 region has the DNA TGCAGCGTTGAACAGCAAGAGACCCAGTACTTC. This encodes CSVEQQETQYF.

This clonotype was recorded a few times. The chain links TRBV11-3 to TRBJ2-1, with 14 positions matching TRBD2. V was pared by 6 bases and J by 1 base, with 8 bases of the junction left unmatched. The germline V gene has CDR1 SGHNT and CDR2 YENEEA. This CDR3 has 18 amino acids. Written as DNA, the CDR3 is TGTGCCAGCAGTCGCGGACTAGCGGGAGGAGGTTCCTACAATGAGCAGTTCTTC. This translates into CASSRGLAGGGSYNEQFF.

V and J are TRBV10-3 and TRBJ2-1; no clear D gene. CDR3 length: 11 amino acids. In germline, CDR1 is ENHRY, CDR2 SYGVKD. The V end was cut by 3 bases, the J end by 11 bases, with 8 bases between. The CDR3 spells CAISDTTKQFF. CDR3 DNA: TGTGCCATCAGTGATACTACGAAGCAGTTCTTC.

This clonotype appeared a few times. The V call is TRBV12-5, the J call TRBJ2-1; 9 bases agree with TRBD2. CDR1 LGHNT and CDR2 FRNRAP come from the germline V gene. V lost 4 bases to trimming and J lost 10 bases; unmatched junction nucleotides: 17. The CDR3 is 17 residues long. CDR3 nucleotide sequence: TGTGCTAGTGGTTGGGCCTTTAGCGGGAGCCTTTTAAACGAGCAGTTCTTC. Its protein is CASGWAFSGSLLNEQFF.

The sample holds many counts of this clonotype. This chain connects TRBV6-1 to TRBJ2-7, with TRBD1 matching over 9 bases. CDR1 MNHNS and CDR2 SASEGT come from the germline V gene. The trim removed 7 bases at V and 2 bases at J, leaving 6 bases unmatched. This CDR3 contains 14 residues. The CDR3 sequence is CASTSRTGAYEQYF. CDR3 in DNA: TGTGCCAGCACCTCACGGACAGGGGCCTACGAGCAGTACTTC.

This clonotype appeared a few times. At one of its ends the junction is not consistent with the germline gene, which may arise from a read error. V usage is TRBV18 and J usage is TRBJ2-5; tentative D call: TRBD2 (6 bases). The germline V gene encodes CDR1 KGHSH and CDR2 LQKENI. The CDR3 runs 15 residues. CDR3 sequence reads: CTSSPPAGMRETQYF. In DNA form, the CDR3 reads TGTACCAGCTCACCACCGGCGGGAATGAGGGAGACCCAGTACTTC.

This clonotype has ten or more counts. V and J are TRBV2 and TRBJ2-1; possibly TRBD2 for D (6 bases). The germline gives CDR1 SNHLY, CDR2 FYNNEI. Trimming stripped 2 bases from V and 7 bases from J, with 15 bases between. The CDR3 covers 15 residues. Written as DNA, the CDR3 is TGTGCCAGCAGTGAAATTGGCGGGACCTCTAATGAGCAGTTCTTC. Translation: CASSEIGGTSNEQFF.

This clonotype was seen repeatedly, ten times or more. The rearrangement links TRBV2 to TRBJ1-1, with a tentative D call TRBD1 (6 bases). The length of the CDR3 is 15 residues. Germline V gives CDR1 SNHLY, CDR2 FYNNEI. V lost 5 bases to trimming and J lost 3 bases, with 16 bases between them. This chain's CDR3 is CASSRAGVVYTEAFF. CDR3 nucleotide sequence: TGTGCCAGCAGTCGGGCAGGGGTGGTGTACACTGAAGCTTTCTTT.

The chain joins TRBV15 to TRBJ1-5; D may be TRBD1 (5 bases). V was pared by 0 bases and J by 11 bases, with 8 bases between. The V gene's germline CDR1 is LNHNV and CDR2 YYDKDF (reference sequence). This CDR3 region has 12 residues. CDR3 sequence reads: CATSRDGGAQHF. The DNA for the CDR3 is TGTGCCACCAGCAGAGATGGGGGGGCCCAGCATTTT. The full variable domain, with the rest looked up from reference TRBV15 and TRBJ1-5, is DAMVIQNPRYQVTQFGKPVTLSCSQTLNHNVMYWYQQKSSQAPKLLFHYYDKDFNNEADTPDNFQSRRPNTSFCFLDIRSPGLGDTAMYLCATSRDGGAQHFGDGTRLSIL.